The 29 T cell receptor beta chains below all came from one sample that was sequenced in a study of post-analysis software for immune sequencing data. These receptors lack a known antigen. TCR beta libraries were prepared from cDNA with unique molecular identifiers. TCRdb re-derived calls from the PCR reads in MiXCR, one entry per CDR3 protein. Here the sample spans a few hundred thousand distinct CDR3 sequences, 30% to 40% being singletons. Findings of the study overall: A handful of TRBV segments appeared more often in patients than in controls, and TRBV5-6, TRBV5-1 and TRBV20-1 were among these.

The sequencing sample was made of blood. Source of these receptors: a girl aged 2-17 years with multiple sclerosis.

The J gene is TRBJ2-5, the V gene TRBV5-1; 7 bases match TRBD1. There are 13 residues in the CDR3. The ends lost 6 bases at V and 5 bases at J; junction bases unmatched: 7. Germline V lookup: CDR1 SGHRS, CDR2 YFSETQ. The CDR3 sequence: CASNRGNVETQYF. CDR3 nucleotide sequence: TGCGCCAGCAACAGGGGAAACGTGGAGACCCAGTACTTC.

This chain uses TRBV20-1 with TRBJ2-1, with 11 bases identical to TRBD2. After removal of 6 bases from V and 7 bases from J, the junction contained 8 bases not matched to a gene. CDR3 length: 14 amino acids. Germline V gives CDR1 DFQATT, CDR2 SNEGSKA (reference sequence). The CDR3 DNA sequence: TGCAGTGCCCACACTAGCGGGAGAAGGAATGAGCAGTTCTTC. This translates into CSAHTSGRRNEQFF.

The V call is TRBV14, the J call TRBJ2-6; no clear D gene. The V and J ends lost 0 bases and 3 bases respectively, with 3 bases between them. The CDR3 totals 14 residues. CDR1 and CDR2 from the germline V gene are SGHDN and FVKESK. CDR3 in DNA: TGTGCCAGCAGCCAAGATCGTGGGGCCAACGTCCTGACTTTC. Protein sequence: CASSQDRGANVLTF.

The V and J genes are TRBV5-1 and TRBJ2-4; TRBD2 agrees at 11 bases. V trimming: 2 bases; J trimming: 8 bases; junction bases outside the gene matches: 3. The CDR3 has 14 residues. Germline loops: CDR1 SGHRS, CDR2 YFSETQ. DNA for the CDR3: TGCGCCAGCAGCTTAACTAGCGGGGGTGACATTCAGTACTTC. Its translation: CASSLTSGGDIQYF.

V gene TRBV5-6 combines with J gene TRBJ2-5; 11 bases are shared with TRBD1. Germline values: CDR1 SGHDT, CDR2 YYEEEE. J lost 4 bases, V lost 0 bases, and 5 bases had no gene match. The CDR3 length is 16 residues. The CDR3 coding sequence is TGTGCCAGCAGCTTGGATGGACAGGGGGCCGGAGAGACCCAGTACTTC. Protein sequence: CASSLDGQGAGETQYF.

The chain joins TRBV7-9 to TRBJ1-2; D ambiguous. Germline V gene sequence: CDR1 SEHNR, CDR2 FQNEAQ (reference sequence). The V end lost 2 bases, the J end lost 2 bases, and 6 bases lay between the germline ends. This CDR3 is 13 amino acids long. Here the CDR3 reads CASSLNQNYGYTF. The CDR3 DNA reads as TGTGCCAGCAGCTTAAACCAGAACTATGGCTACACCTTC.

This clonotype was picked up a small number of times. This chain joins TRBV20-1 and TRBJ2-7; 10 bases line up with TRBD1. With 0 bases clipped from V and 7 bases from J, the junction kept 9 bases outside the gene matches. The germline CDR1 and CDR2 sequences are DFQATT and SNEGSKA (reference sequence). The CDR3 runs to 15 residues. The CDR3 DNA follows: TGCAGTGCTAGAGACCGGGACAGGGGAAGGTGGGAGCAGTACTTC. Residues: CSARDRDRGRWEQYF.

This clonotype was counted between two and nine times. CDR3 DNA sequence: TGTGCCAGCAGTTTAGGGGCCCAGGAATCACTAGCCAAAAACATTCAGTACTTC. It translates to CASSLGAQESLAKNIQYF. The chain carries TRBV12-3 or TRBV12-4 and TRBJ2-4, with no clear D. V gave up 1 base and J gave up 0 bases, with 16 bases separating them. The CDR3 loop spans 18 amino acids.

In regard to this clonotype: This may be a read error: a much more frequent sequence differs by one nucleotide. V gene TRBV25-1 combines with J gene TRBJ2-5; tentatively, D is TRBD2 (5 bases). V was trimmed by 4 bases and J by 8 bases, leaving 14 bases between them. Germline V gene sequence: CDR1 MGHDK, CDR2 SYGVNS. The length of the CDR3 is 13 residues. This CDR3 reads CASSGGMVDTQYF. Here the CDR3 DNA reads TGTGCCAGCAGTGGAGGGATGGTAGACACCCAGTACTTC.

The DNA of the CDR3 is TGCGCCAGCAGTGCGGAATTCGCAGATACGCAGTATTTT. This encodes CASSAEFADTQYF. This chain uses TRBV5-1 with TRBJ2-3, with D hard to call. In germline, CDR1 is SGHRS, CDR2 YFSETQ. This CDR3 contains 13 residues. The V end lost 5 bases, the J end lost 4 bases, and 11 bases lay between the germline ends.

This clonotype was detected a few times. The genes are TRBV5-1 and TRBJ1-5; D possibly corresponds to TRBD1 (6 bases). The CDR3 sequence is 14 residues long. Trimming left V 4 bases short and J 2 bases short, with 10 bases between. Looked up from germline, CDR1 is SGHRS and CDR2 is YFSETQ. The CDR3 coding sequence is TGCGCCAGCAGCCGGGAGGGGGGCAATCAGCCCCAGCATTTT. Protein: CASSREGGNQPQHF.

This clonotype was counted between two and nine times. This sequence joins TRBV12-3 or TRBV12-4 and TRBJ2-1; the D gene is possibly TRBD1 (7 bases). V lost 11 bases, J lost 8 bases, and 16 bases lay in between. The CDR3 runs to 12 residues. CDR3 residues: CAGAGQFHEQFF. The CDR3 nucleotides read TGTGCCGGCGCGGGACAGTTCCATGAGCAGTTCTTC.

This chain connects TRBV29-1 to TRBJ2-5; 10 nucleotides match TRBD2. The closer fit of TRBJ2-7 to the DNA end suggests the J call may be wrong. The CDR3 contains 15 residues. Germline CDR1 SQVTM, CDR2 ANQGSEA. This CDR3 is CSVEDSGRFSYEQYF. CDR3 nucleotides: TGCAGCGTTGAAGATAGCGGGAGGTTCTCCTACGAGCAGTACTTC.

CDR3 region: CASSSVGRFRNTIYF. DNA of the CDR3: TGTGCCAGCAGCTCTGTTGGACGGTTCAGAAACACCATATATTTT. The V gene is TRBV7-2, the J gene TRBJ1-3; D is undetermined. Between the trimmed V and J ends, which lost 4 bases and 5 bases, there was a span of 15 bases. The CDR3 loop spans 15 amino acids. Germline V gives CDR1 SGHTA, CDR2 FQGNSA.

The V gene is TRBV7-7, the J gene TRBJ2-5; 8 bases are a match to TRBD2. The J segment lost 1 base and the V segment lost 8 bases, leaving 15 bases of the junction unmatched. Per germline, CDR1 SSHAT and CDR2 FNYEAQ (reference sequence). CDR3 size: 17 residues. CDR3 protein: CASVPGLVENFQETQYF. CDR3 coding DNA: TGTGCCAGCGTACCGGGACTAGTGGAGAATTTCCAAGAGACCCAGTACTTC.

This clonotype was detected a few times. CDR3 sequence reads: CSVQTDGYEQYF. In DNA, the CDR3 is TGCAGCGTTCAAACCGACGGCTACGAGCAGTACTTC. The chain uses TRBV29-1 and TRBJ2-5; no clear D. The J call could be wrong; TRBJ2-7 is a better fit for the DNA end. CDR3 length: 12 amino acids. Germline CDR1 and CDR2: SQVTM and ANQGSEA.

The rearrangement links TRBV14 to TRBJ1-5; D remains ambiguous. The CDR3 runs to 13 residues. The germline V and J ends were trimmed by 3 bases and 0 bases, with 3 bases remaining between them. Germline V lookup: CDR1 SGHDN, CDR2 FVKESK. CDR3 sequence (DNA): TGTGCCAGCAGCCACCTTAGCAATCAGCCCCAGCATTTT. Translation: CASSHLSNQPQHF. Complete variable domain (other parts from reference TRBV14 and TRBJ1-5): EAGVTQFPSHSVIEKGQTVTLRCDPISGHDNLYWYRRVMGKEIKFLLHFVKESKQDESGMPNNRFLAERTGGTYSTLKVQPAELEDSGVYFCASSHLSNQPQHFGDGTRLSIL.

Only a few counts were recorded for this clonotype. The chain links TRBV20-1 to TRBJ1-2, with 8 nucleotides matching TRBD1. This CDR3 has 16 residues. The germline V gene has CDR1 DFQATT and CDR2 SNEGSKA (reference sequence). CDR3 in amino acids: CTPGETGARDNYGYTF. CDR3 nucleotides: TGCACCCCTGGGGAGACAGGGGCTCGGGATAACTATGGCTACACCTTC.

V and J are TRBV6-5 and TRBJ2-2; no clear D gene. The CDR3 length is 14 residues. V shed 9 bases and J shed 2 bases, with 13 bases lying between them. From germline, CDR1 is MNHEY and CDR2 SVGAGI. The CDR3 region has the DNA TGTGCCAGTCACGTAGGCCCTAACACCGGGGAGCTGTTTTTT. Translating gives CASHVGPNTGELFF.

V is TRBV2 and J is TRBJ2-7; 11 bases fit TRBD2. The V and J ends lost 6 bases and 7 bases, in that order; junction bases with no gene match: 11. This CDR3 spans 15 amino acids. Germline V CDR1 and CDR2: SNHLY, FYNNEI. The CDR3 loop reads CASSGGTSGGNEQYF. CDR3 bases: TGTGCCAGCAGCGGGGGGACTAGCGGAGGCAATGAGCAGTACTTC. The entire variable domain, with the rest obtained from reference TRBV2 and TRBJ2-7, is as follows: EPEVTQTPSHQVTQMGQEVILRCVPISNHLYFYWYRQILGQKVEFLVSFYNNEISEKSEIFDDQFSVERPDGSNFTLKIRSTKLEDSAMYFCASSGGTSGGNEQYFGPGTRLTVT.

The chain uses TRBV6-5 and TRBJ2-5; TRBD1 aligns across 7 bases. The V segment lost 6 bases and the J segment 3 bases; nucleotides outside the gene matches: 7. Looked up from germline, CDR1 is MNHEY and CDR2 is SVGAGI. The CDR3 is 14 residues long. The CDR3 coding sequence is TGTGCCAGCAGGCAGACAGGGTTTGAAGAGACCCAGTACTTC. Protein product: CASRQTGFEETQYF.

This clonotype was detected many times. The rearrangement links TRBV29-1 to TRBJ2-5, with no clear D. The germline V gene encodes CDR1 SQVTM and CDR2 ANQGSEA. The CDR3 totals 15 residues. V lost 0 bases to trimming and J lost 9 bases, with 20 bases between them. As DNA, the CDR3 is TGCAGCGTTGAAGATCGAGGTGGCCCACCATCGGCCCAGTACTTC. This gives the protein CSVEDRGGPPSAQYF.

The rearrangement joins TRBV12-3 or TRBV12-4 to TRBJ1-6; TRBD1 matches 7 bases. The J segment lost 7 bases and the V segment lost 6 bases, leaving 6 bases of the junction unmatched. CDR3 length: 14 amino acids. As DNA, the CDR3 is TGTGCCAGCAGGACAGGGACTAAGAATTCACCCCTCCACTTT. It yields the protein CASRTGTKNSPLHF.

In nucleotides, the CDR3 is TGTGCCAGCAGCTCACATGCAGCTAATGAAAAACTGTTTTTT. It translates to CASSSHAANEKLFF. The genes are TRBV7-2 and TRBJ1-4; D gene uncertain. The CDR3 has 14 amino acids. Trimming removed 4 bases at V and 3 bases at J, with 9 bases between. Germline CDR1 is SGHTA and CDR2 is FQGNSA. Looking up the rest from reference TRBV7-2 and TRBJ1-4 gives the full variable domain: GAGVSQSPSNKVTEKGKDVELRCDPISGHTALYWYRQSLGQGLEFLIYFQGNSAPDKSGLPSDRFSAERTGGSVSTLTIQRTQQEDSAVYLCASSSHAANEKLFFGSGTQLSVL.

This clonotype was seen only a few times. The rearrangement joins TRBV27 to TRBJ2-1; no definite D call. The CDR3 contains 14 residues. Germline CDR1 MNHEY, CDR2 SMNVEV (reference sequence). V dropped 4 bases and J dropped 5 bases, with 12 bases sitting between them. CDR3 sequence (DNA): TGTGCCAGCAGTTCCATCCTCGTCGACAATGAGCAGTTCTTC. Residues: CASSSILVDNEQFF.

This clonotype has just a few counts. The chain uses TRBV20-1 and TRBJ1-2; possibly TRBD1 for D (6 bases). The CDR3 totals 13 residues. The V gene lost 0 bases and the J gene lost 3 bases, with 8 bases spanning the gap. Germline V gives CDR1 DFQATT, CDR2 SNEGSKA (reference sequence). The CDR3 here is CSARDPGDYGYTF. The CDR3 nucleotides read TGCAGTGCTAGAGATCCAGGGGACTATGGCTACACCTTC.

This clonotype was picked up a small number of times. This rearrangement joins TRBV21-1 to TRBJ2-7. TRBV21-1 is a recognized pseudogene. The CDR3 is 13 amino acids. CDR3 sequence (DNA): TGTGCCAGCCCGATATACTGGGCTCACGAGCAGTACTTC. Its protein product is CASPIYWAHEQYF.

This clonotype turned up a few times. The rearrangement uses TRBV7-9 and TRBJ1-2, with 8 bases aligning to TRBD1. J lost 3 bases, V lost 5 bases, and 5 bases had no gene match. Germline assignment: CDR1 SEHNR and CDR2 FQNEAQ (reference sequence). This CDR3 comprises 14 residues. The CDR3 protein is CASSPKTGDYGYTF. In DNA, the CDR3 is TGTGCCAGCAGCCCCAAGACAGGGGACTATGGCTACACCTTC.

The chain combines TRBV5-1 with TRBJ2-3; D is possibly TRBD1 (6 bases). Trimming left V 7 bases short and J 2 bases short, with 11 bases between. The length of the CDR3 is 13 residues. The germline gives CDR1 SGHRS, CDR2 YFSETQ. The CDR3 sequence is CASGQGHTDTQYF. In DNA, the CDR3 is TGCGCCAGCGGGCAGGGGCACACAGATACGCAGTATTTT.